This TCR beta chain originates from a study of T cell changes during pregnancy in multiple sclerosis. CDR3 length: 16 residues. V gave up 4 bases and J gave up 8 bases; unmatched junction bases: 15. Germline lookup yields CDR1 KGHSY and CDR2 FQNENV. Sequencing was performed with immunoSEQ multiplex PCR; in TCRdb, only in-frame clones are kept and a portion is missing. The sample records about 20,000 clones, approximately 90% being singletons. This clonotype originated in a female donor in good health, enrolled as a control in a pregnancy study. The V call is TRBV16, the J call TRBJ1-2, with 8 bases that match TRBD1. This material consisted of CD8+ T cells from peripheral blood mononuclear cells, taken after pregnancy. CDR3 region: CASSPAASDRVGGYTF. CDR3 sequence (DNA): TGTGCCAGCAGCCCCGCTGCCTCGGACAGGGTGGGGGGCTACACCTTC.